Reported below is one T cell receptor beta chain. The record originates from a study of blood T cell repertoires in COVID-19. Study-level information: In each case, the material was cDNA or gDNA derived from T cells, B-cell-depleted T cells, or PBMCs.

Assay: immunoSEQ multiplex PCR; the TCRdb copy retains only in-frame clones and omits some. The data show about 89,000 clones, 60% to 80% seen once. Germline values: CDR1 LGHNA, CDR2 YSLEER. Trimming took off 1 base at V and 8 bases at J, with 17 bases between the two ends. The CDR3 totals 15 residues. The sequence was collected from a woman aged 80 or over with acute or convalescent COVID-19. Material for sequencing was peripheral blood. This chain connects TRBV4-3 to TRBJ1-2; D unclear. The CDR3 nucleotides are TGCGCCAGCAGCCAAGTCGGAGAGGCTTCCGGGGGCTACACCTTC. Its translation: CASSQVGEASGGYTF.